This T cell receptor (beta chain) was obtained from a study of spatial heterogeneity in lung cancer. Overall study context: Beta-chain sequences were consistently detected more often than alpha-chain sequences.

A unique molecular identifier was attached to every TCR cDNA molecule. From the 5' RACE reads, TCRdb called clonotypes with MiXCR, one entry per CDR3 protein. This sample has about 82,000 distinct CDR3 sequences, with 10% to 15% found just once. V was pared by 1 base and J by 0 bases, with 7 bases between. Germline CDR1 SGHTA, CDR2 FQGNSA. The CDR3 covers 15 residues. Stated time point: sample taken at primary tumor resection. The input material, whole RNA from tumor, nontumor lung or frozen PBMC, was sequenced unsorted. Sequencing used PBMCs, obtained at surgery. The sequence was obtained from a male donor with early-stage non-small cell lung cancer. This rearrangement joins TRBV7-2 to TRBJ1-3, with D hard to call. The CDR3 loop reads CASSLEVSSGNTIYF. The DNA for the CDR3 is TGTGCCAGCAGCTTAGAAGTTAGCTCTGGAAACACCATATATTTT. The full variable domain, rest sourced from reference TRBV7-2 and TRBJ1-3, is GAGVSQSPSNKVTEKGKDVELRCDPISGHTALYWYRQSLGQGLEFLIYFQGNSAPDKSGLPSDRFSAERTGGSVSTLTIQRTQQEDSAVYLCASSLEVSSGNTIYFGEGSWLTVV.